What follows are 15 T cell receptor beta chains derived from one specimen sequenced in a study of metastatic and nonmetastatic thyroid tumors. Every patient was untreated before thyroid surgery. TCRdb re-called the PCR reads via MiXCR. The data show around 16,000 clones, with about 30% seen just once and 13% held by the top ten. Sequenced input: adjacent normal tissue. The origin of the receptors is a female donor with papillary thyroid cancer or a benign thyroid nodule (not recorded which). Some clones in this sample may be carry-over from other donors' samples.

The gene calls are TRBV6-2 or TRBV6-3 and TRBJ1-2; D call uncertain. CDR3 length: 11 amino acids. Trimming removed 4 bases from V and 7 bases from J, with 7 bases in between. Germline V gene data show CDR1 as MNHEY and CDR2 as SVGEGT. The CDR3, as DNA: TGTGCCAGCAGTTCATTCAGTGGCTACACCTTC. Residues: CASSSFSGYTF.

The chain's CDR3 is CASSAGTGAEQYF. CDR3 nucleotide sequence: TGTGCCAGCAGCGCAGGGACAGGAGCCGAGCAGTACTTC. The chain is built from TRBV7-3 and TRBJ2-7; TRBD1 aligns across 8 bases. Per the germline V gene, CDR1 is SGHTA and CDR2 is FQGTGA. V trimming: 5 bases; J trimming: 6 bases; junction bases outside the gene matches: 6. The CDR3 length is 13 residues. The whole variable domain, remainder taken from reference TRBV7-3 and TRBJ2-7, is GAGVSQTPSNKVTEKGKYVELRCDPISGHTALYWYRQSLGQGPEFLIYFQGTGAADDSGLPNDRFFAVRPEGSVSTLKIQRTERGDSAVYLCASSAGTGAEQYFGPGTRLTVT.

The rearrangement links TRBV19 to TRBJ1-2; D remains unclear. With 7 bases removed from V and 5 bases from J, the gap between germline ends came to 8 bases. The CDR3 spans 11 residues. Germline lookup yields CDR1 LNHDA and CDR2 SQIVND (reference sequence). In nucleotides, the CDR3 is TGTGCCAGTACGCCCGGTTATGGCTACACCTTC. Residues: CASTPGYGYTF.

The chain combines TRBV11-2 with TRBJ1-6; TRBD1 agrees at 7 bases. After removal of 4 bases from V and 1 base from J, the junction contained 7 bases not matched to a gene. The CDR3 consists of 17 residues. Per germline, CDR1 SGHAT and CDR2 FQNNGV. The CDR3 region is CASSSQGGFSYNSPLHF. DNA for the CDR3: TGTGCCAGCAGCTCTCAGGGGGGGTTTTCCTATAATTCACCCCTCCACTTT.

This clone has just a few counts. J is TRBJ2-7 and V is TRBV6-5, with D possibly matching TRBD1 (6 bases). Germline V gives CDR1 MNHEY, CDR2 SVGAGI. Trimming shortened V by 3 bases and J by 4 bases, and 10 bases separated the two germline ends. The CDR3 is 13 residues long. This CDR3 reads CASSYGTLYEQYF. CDR3 DNA sequence: TGTGCCAGCAGTTATGGGACACTATACGAGCAGTACTTC.

V gene TRBV6-1 combines with J gene TRBJ2-2, with a weak D call TRBD1 (5 bases). The CDR3 contains 14 residues. The germline V gene encodes CDR1 MNHNS and CDR2 SASEGT. Trimming took 5 bases from V and 4 from J, leaving 11 bases between them. CDR3 region: CASSIRQTTGELFF. In DNA, the CDR3 is TGTGCCAGCAGTATCAGACAGACCACCGGGGAGCTGTTTTTT.

The V call is TRBV28, the J call TRBJ1-6; D may be TRBD1 (5 bases). The CDR3 runs 14 residues. The germline V gene has CDR1 MDHEN and CDR2 SYDVKM. V lost 6 bases and J lost 14, with 20 bases in between. CDR3 sequence (DNA): TGTGCCAGCAGCCCGAAGGGACTGGGCTTGGCCCTCCACTTT. Amino acid sequence: CASSPKGLGLALHF.

This clone was recorded a few times. The J gene is TRBJ2-6, the V gene TRBV6-1; unclear D gene. Trimming cost V 6 bases and J 0 bases, with 15 bases left between them. The CDR3 runs 17 residues. Germline CDR1 reads MNHNS; CDR2 reads SASEGT. The DNA for the CDR3 is TGTGCCAGCAGCCAGCCCCGGGCTCTCTCTGGGGCCAACGTCCTGACTTTC. Protein product: CASSQPRALSGANVLTF.

The chain recombines TRBV6-2 or TRBV6-3 with TRBJ2-1; 10 bases align to TRBD2. The length of the CDR3 is 19 residues. J lost 3 bases, V lost 5 bases, and 16 bases had no gene match. Germline lookup yields CDR1 MNHEY and CDR2 SVGEGT. CDR3 in DNA: TGTGCCAGCAGTCGATTGACAGTTGCTAGCGGGAGAGGCTACAATGAGCAGTTCTTC. It yields the protein CASSRLTVASGRGYNEQFF.

The chain carries TRBV20-1 and TRBJ1-6, with D hard to call. The V gene lost 0 bases and the J gene lost 10 bases, with 13 bases spanning the gap. The CDR3 is made up of 14 amino acids. CDR1 is DFQATT, CDR2 SNEGSKA, per germline (reference sequence). CDR3 residues: CSAREAREGSPLHF. CDR3 DNA: TGCAGTGCTAGAGAGGCAAGGGAGGGCTCACCCCTCCACTTT.

The gene calls are TRBV20-1 and TRBJ1-3; D is unclear. This CDR3 has 13 residues. The V gene's germline CDR1 is DFQATT and CDR2 SNEGSKA (reference sequence). V gave up 0 bases and J gave up 4 bases, with 7 bases separating them. The CDR3 DNA reads as TGCAGTGCTAGAGAGTTGTACGGAAACACCATATATTTT. Translated: CSARELYGNTIYF.

The chain is built from TRBV27 and TRBJ2-3, with D possibly being TRBD2 (7 bases). CDR3 length equals 14 residues. Germline assignment: CDR1 MNHEY and CDR2 SMNVEV (reference sequence). V was clipped by 2 bases and J by 3 bases, with 9 bases between them. For the CDR3, the DNA is TGTGCCAGCAGTTTAAGGGGGGGTACAGATACGCAGTATTTT. Translation: CASSLRGGTDTQYF.

About this clone itself: One end of the junction does not line up with germline, which may come from a read error. This rearrangement joins TRBV12-3 or TRBV12-4 to TRBJ1-3, with D uncertain. This CDR3 region has 16 residues. CDR3 amino acids: CASSFAGRGSGSTIYF. The CDR3 DNA reads TGTGCCAGCAGTTTCGCCGGCCGCGGCTCTGGAAGCACCATATATTTT.

This clone was counted once. The junction and the germline gene differ at one end; a read error may be behind it. The chain combines TRBV4-2 with TRBJ2-3; 10 bases agree with TRBD2. This CDR3 contains 19 residues. Germline V gene data show CDR1 as LGHNA and CDR2 as YNFKEQ. CDR3 nucleotides: TGTGGCAGCAGCCCCTGGGTAGCGGGGGGTCCCTGGGGCACAGATACGCAGTATTTT. Translation gives CGSSPWVAGGPWGTDTQYF.

The chain combines TRBV7-8 with TRBJ2-7, with D perhaps given as TRBD1 or TRBD2 (5 bases each). Germline CDR1 and CDR2: SGHVS and FQNEAQ. The V gene lost 5 bases and the J gene lost 0 bases, with 8 bases spanning the gap. The CDR3 spans 13 residues. The CDR3 region has the DNA TGTGCCAGCAGCCCGGGGCCCTCCTACGAGCAGTACTTC. Amino acids: CASSPGPSYEQYF.